These 31 T cell receptor beta chains share one sample of origin, sequenced in a study of T cell responses to AZD1222 COVID-19 vaccine. Sequencing used immunoSEQ multiplex PCR; TCRdb keeps in-frame clones, though not all of them. The sample records about 190,000 clones, approximately 87% being singletons. This specimen consisted of peripheral blood, obtained on day 0 of MenACWY control vaccination. These receptors all come from an adult in good health.

This rearrangement joins TRBV28 to TRBJ1-3; D is unclear. The germline V gene encodes CDR1 MDHEN and CDR2 SYDVKM. This CDR3 has 15 amino acids. Trimming cost V 2 bases and J 4 bases, with 12 bases left between them. The CDR3 region has the DNA TGTGCCAGCAGTTTAAATCCATCGGGGGGAAACACCATATATTTT. Translated, it gives CASSLNPSGGNTIYF.

On this clone itself: Other DNA variants within this sample encode the same CDR3. The rearrangement links TRBV7-8 to TRBJ2-7; 7 nucleotides match TRBD1. The J segment lost 3 bases and the V segment lost 3 bases, leaving 2 bases of the junction unmatched. The germline V gene has CDR1 SGHVS and CDR2 FQNEAQ. CDR3 length equals 13 residues. CDR3 region: CASSLRGRYEQYF. As DNA, the CDR3 is TGTGCCAGCAGCTTGAGGGGGCGCTACGAGCAGTACTTC.

V gene TRBV24-1 combines with J gene TRBJ2-7; 10 bases agree with TRBD1. The CDR3 totals 17 residues. With 4 bases clipped from V and 5 bases from J, the junction kept 13 bases outside the gene matches. Germline CDR1 is KGHDR and CDR2 is SFDVKD. CDR3 region: CATSDLAARDRGNEQYF. CDR3 nucleotide sequence: TGTGCCACCAGTGACTTGGCAGCACGGGACAGGGGTAACGAGCAGTACTTC.

This clone was observed a single time. The CDR3 here is CASSYDVDSLYSNQPQHF. CDR3 nucleotide sequence: TGTGCCAGCAGTTATGATGTTGACAGTCTCTATAGCAATCAGCCCCAGCATTTT. The chain has TRBV6-2 or TRBV6-3 and TRBJ1-5; TRBD1 is a possible D gene (5 bases). The CDR3 runs 18 residues. Trimming removed 3 bases at V and 0 bases at J, with 18 bases between. Germline V CDR1 and CDR2: MNHEY, SVGEGT.

This clone was observed once. CDR3 coding DNA: TGCGCCAGCAGCCCCCGACTAGCGGGAGGGAACAATGAGCAGTTCTTC. This codes for CASSPRLAGGNNEQFF. The chain uses TRBV5-1 and TRBJ2-1; 14 bases agree with TRBD2. The junction had 5 bases not matched to a gene; V was cut back by 4 bases and J by 5 bases. The CDR3 sequence is 16 residues long. Looked up from germline, CDR1 is SGHRS and CDR2 is YFSETQ.

The rearrangement joins TRBV28 to TRBJ1-6; no reliable D call. Germline assignment: CDR1 MDHEN and CDR2 SYDVKM. The V end lost 2 bases, the J end lost 8 bases, and 10 bases lay between the germline ends. The CDR3 is made up of 14 amino acids. As DNA, the CDR3 is TGTGCCAGCAGTTTAGGGATTCGGGATTCACCCCTCCACTTT. Translation gives CASSLGIRDSPLHF.

V usage is TRBV7-9 and J usage is TRBJ2-2, with TRBD1 as a possible D gene (5 bases). CDR1 SEHNR and CDR2 FQNEAQ come from the germline V gene (reference sequence). Trimming removed 5 bases from V and 8 bases from J, with 12 bases in between. CDR3 length: 13 amino acids. The CDR3 coding sequence is TGTGCCAGCAGCGCCAACCCAGGGGGGGAGCTGTTTTTT. It encodes CASSANPGGELFF.

The chain joins TRBV7-9 to TRBJ1-1; no definite D call. CDR1 SEHNR and CDR2 FQNEAQ come from the germline V gene (reference sequence). The CDR3 contains 15 residues. Trimming left V 4 bases short and J 3 bases short, with 15 bases between. This CDR3 reads CASSSSLALDTEAFF. The CDR3 region has the DNA TGTGCCAGCAGCTCTTCCCTGGCTTTGGACACTGAAGCTTTCTTT.

The rearrangement joins TRBV7-8 to TRBJ1-5; D call uncertain. Per germline, CDR1 SGHVS and CDR2 FQNEAQ. This CDR3 is built from 13 residues. V was shortened by 4 bases and J by 0 bases, with 4 bases between the two germline ends. In DNA form, the CDR3 reads TGTGCCAGCAGCTCAGATAGCAATCAGCCCCAGCATTTT. This sequence encodes CASSSDSNQPQHF.

V and J are TRBV7-9 and TRBJ1-2; D not resolved. Germline CDR1 SEHNR, CDR2 FQNEAQ (reference sequence). Trimming stripped 4 bases from V and 8 bases from J, with 11 bases between. This CDR3 has 12 amino acids. The CDR3 loop reads CASSSERGGYTF. The CDR3 DNA reads TGTGCCAGCAGCTCCGAACGTGGGGGCTACACCTTC.

This clone has just a few counts. The chain employs TRBV4-2 and TRBJ2-1; 10 bases are shared with TRBD2. This CDR3 has 18 amino acids. The ends lost 2 bases at V and 7 bases at J; junction bases unmatched: 14. Per germline, CDR1 LGHNA and CDR2 YNFKEQ. DNA for the CDR3: TGTGCCAGCAGCCAATCCCCGGTAATAGCGGGAGGTTGGAATGAGCAGTTCTTC. Amino acids: CASSQSPVIAGGWNEQFF.

The V call is TRBV6-5, the J call TRBJ1-1; 11 bases fit TRBD1. Germline loops: CDR1 MNHEY, CDR2 SVGAGI. The J segment lost 5 bases and the V segment lost 4 bases, leaving 3 bases of the junction unmatched. There are 14 residues in the CDR3. The CDR3 sequence is CASSSGTGGTEAFF. Written as DNA, the CDR3 is TGTGCCAGCAGTTCCGGGACAGGGGGGACTGAAGCTTTCTTT.

The V gene is TRBV7-9, the J gene TRBJ2-3; D remains unclear. The length of the CDR3 is 15 residues. V lost 5 bases to trimming and J lost 2 bases, with 14 bases between them. CDR1 is SEHNR, CDR2 FQNEAQ, per germline (reference sequence). The CDR3 DNA reads as TGTGCCAGCAGCACCCACCTAGGGTCCACAGATACGCAGTATTTT. Its translation is CASSTHLGSTDTQYF.

Note on this clone: At the DNA level, this CDR3 is encoded by other sequences in the same sample as well. The V and J genes are TRBV5-1 and TRBJ1-5, with D perhaps matching TRBD1 (6 bases). Germline CDR1 is SGHRS and CDR2 is YFSETQ. The CDR3 contains 14 residues. The V end lost 2 bases, the J end lost 3 bases, and 9 bases lay between the germline ends. CDR3 sequence: CASSLGGNNQPQHF. In DNA form, the CDR3 reads TGCGCCAGCAGCTTAGGGGGGAACAATCAGCCCCAGCATTTT.

V usage is TRBV5-1 and J usage is TRBJ2-5, with TRBD2 as a possible D gene (5 bases). Germline V gene data show CDR1 as SGHRS and CDR2 as YFSETQ. Trimming took off 2 bases at V and 5 bases at J, with 10 bases between the two ends. This CDR3 region has 13 residues. The CDR3 bases are TGCGCCAGCAGCTTCCGGTCTAGCGAGACCCAGTACTTC. Its translation is CASSFRSSETQYF.

J is TRBJ1-3 and V is TRBV4-2; a weak D match, TRBD1 (5 bases). V was shortened by 0 bases and J by 2 bases, with 11 bases between the two germline ends. The length of the CDR3 is 16 residues. Germline-derived CDR1 and CDR2 are LGHNA and YNFKEQ. The CDR3 is CASSQDRDRTGNTIYF. The CDR3 DNA reads as TGTGCCAGCAGCCAAGACCGGGACCGAACTGGAAACACCATATATTTT.

V gene TRBV4-1 combines with J gene TRBJ2-3; D not resolved. The CDR3 length is 17 residues. Germline lookup yields CDR1 MGHRA and CDR2 YSYEKL. The germline V and J ends were trimmed by 0 bases and 0 bases, with 13 bases remaining between them. CDR3 sequence: CASSQDDWVPSTDTQYF. The CDR3, as DNA: TGCGCCAGCAGCCAAGATGACTGGGTCCCGAGCACAGATACGCAGTATTTT.

The chain is built from TRBV27 and TRBJ2-7; D gene unclear. The ends were cut back, 10 bases at V and 4 bases at J, with 8 bases in the middle. This CDR3 region has 10 residues. The germline V gene encodes CDR1 MNHEY and CDR2 SMNVEV (reference sequence). CDR3 amino acids: CANPKYEQYF. DNA of the CDR3: TGTGCCAACCCGAAGTACGAGCAGTACTTC.

The V call is TRBV28, the J call TRBJ2-5; TRBD1 agrees at 9 bases. CDR1 and CDR2 (germline): MDHEN, SYDVKM. Germline trimming cut 2 bases from V and 4 bases from J; bases unmatched to any gene: 8. The CDR3 totals 16 residues. CDR3 in amino acids: CASSLGLLTGGETQYF. The DNA for the CDR3 is TGTGCCAGCAGTTTAGGCCTTCTGACAGGGGGAGAGACCCAGTACTTC.

This clone was observed once. The V gene is TRBV7-3, the J gene TRBJ2-5; TRBD2 is a possible D gene (5 bases). V lost 1 base to trimming and J lost 1 base, with 7 bases between them. The CDR3 consists of 14 residues. Germline V gives CDR1 SGHTA, CDR2 FQGTGA. The DNA of the CDR3 is TGTGCCAGCAGCTTAAACCGGGGCCAAGAGACCCAGTACTTC. Translating it yields CASSLNRGQETQYF.

This rearrangement joins TRBV5-4 to TRBJ2-2; 9 nucleotides align to TRBD1. The CDR3 consists of 15 residues. Germline assignment: CDR1 SGHNT and CDR2 YYREEE (reference sequence). The V segment lost 0 bases and the J segment 4 bases; nucleotides outside the gene matches: 1. In DNA form, the CDR3 reads TGTGCCAGCAGCTTGGGGGGACAGGGCACCGGGGAGCTGTTTTTT. Protein: CASSLGGQGTGELFF.

This sequence joins TRBV10-3 and TRBJ2-1; 11 bases are shared with TRBD1. Germline V lookup: CDR1 ENHRY, CDR2 SYGVKD. The V and J ends lost 0 bases and 9 bases, in that order; junction bases with no gene match: 7. The CDR3 covers 16 residues. CDR3 nucleotides: TGTGCCATCAGTGAGTCGACAGGACAGGGGGCCAGTGAGCAGTTCTTC. Translation: CAISESTGQGASEQFF.

J is TRBJ2-1 and V is TRBV18; 13 bases fit TRBD2. The CDR3 covers 17 residues. Trimming removed 6 bases from V and 4 bases from J; junction bases left unmatched: 9. Per germline, CDR1 KGHSH and CDR2 LQKENI. The CDR3 is CASSPNPTSGGYNEQFF. The CDR3 DNA follows: TGTGCCAGCTCTCCCAACCCGACTAGCGGGGGGTACAATGAGCAGTTCTTC.

In its sample, this clone was seen a few times. The sample carries other DNA sequences with the same CDR3. The chain couples TRBV18 to TRBJ1-5; tentatively, D is TRBD1 (5 bases). With 3 bases removed from V and 2 bases from J, the gap between germline ends came to 11 bases. The CDR3 runs to 15 residues. Per the germline V gene, CDR1 is KGHSH and CDR2 is LQKENI. The CDR3 DNA is TGTGCCAGCTCACCCCAGGGTAGCGGCAATCAGCCCCAGCATTTT. It translates to CASSPQGSGNQPQHF.

The chain employs TRBV6-1 and TRBJ1-1, with 11 bases identical to TRBD1. Germline CDR1 is MNHNS and CDR2 is SASEGT. The V and J ends lost 1 base and 4 bases, in that order; junction bases with no gene match: 2. CDR3 length: 15 residues. CDR3 region: CASSEGDRGATEAFF. The CDR3 DNA is TGTGCCAGCAGTGAAGGGGACAGGGGGGCCACTGAAGCTTTCTTT.

V gene TRBV7-8 combines with J gene TRBJ1-1, with a weak D call TRBD1 (5 bases). The CDR3 loop spans 15 amino acids. Germline CDR1 reads SGHVS; CDR2 reads FQNEAQ. Trimming stripped 2 bases from V and 6 bases from J, with 16 bases between. The CDR3 region is CASSLTPQGWAEAFF. The CDR3 coding sequence is TGTGCCAGCAGCTTAACTCCTCAGGGTTGGGCTGAAGCTTTCTTT. Together with reference TRBV7-8 and TRBJ1-1, the CDR3 gives the full variable domain: GAGVSQSPRYKVAKRGQDVALRCDPISGHVSLFWYQQALGQGPEFLTYFQNEAQLDKSGLPSDRFFAERPEGSVSTLKIQRTQQEDSAVYLCASSLTPQGWAEAFFGQGTRLTVV.

The V and J genes are TRBV7-2 and TRBJ2-7; the match to TRBD1 covers 8 bases. The CDR3 has 15 residues. The ends lost 1 base at V and 4 bases at J; junction bases unmatched: 6. CDR1 is SGHTA and CDR2 is FQGNSA in the germline V gene. The CDR3: CASSLGPGGKYEQYF. CDR3 coding DNA: TGTGCCAGCAGCTTAGGCCCAGGGGGCAAATACGAGCAGTACTTC.

The chain couples TRBV5-1 to TRBJ2-5, with a weak D call TRBD2 (6 bases). Per germline, CDR1 SGHRS and CDR2 YFSETQ. This CDR3 region has 13 residues. Deletions cut 3 bases from V and 5 bases from J, with 11 bases between. CDR3 sequence (DNA): TGCGCCAGCAGCTACGGGAGTGGTGAGACCCAGTACTTC. As protein: CASSYGSGETQYF.

This chain connects TRBV2 to TRBJ2-3, with D possibly TRBD1 on 6 matching bases. The CDR3 consists of 13 residues. Germline CDR1 is SNHLY and CDR2 is FYNNEI. V was clipped by 6 bases and J by 3 bases, with 10 bases between them. The CDR3: CASSSQGTDTQYF. In DNA form, the CDR3 reads TGTGCCAGCAGCTCCCAGGGGACAGATACGCAGTATTTT.

The genes are TRBV24-1 and TRBJ1-5; D uncertain. The V end lost 9 bases, the J end lost 5 bases, and 13 bases lay between the germline ends. The CDR3 length is 13 residues. Germline V CDR1 and CDR2: KGHDR, SFDVKD. The CDR3 bases are TGTGCCACCGGCCCCTCCGGGGATCAGCCCCAGCATTTT. This encodes CATGPSGDQPQHF.

The chain links TRBV27 to TRBJ2-1; the D gene is possibly TRBD2 (6 bases). The V gene lost 3 bases and the J gene lost 4 bases, with 13 bases spanning the gap. There are 15 residues in the CDR3. CDR1 is MNHEY and CDR2 is SMNVEV in the germline V gene (reference sequence). Written as DNA, the CDR3 is TGTGCCAGCAGTTTGGGAGGAACCTCATACAATGAGCAGTTCTTC. It is translated as CASSLGGTSYNEQFF.